The entry that follows covers one T cell receptor (beta chain) sequence. The sample belongs to a study of shared clonotypes between healthy human individuals. Looking at the study overall: Per-donor plates numbered three CD4 naive, three CD4 memory, two CD8 naive and one CD8 memory.

The V end lost 2 bases, the J end lost 0 bases, and 17 bases lay between the germline ends. Germline V gene data show CDR1 as WNHNN and CDR2 as SYGVQD (reference sequence). The CDR3 extends over 18 amino acids. Every subset's genomic DNA went evenly onto several immunoSEQ plates. Sequencing used immunoSEQ multiplex PCR; TCRdb keeps in-frame clones, though not all of them. Among roughly 1,000,000 clones listed, approximately 80% were seen once. This chain joins TRBV10-1 and TRBJ2-1; possible D gene TRBD2, 6 bases. Input material: memory CD4+ T cells from PBMCs. Regarding subset: CD45RA-negative fraction. The receptor's source is a man aged 18 to 30 in good health. Some clones in this sample may be carry-over from other donors' samples. This chain's CDR3 is CASSEGGRDSHSYNEQFF. The CDR3 DNA sequence: TGCGCCAGCAGTGAGGGGGGACGGGACTCCCACTCCTACAATGAGCAGTTCTTC.